Below, 19 T cell receptor beta chains from the same sample are listed, as sequenced in a study of OX40 agonist ivuxolimab in advanced cancers. The method was immunoSEQ multiplex PCR; TCRdb's version includes in-frame clones alone and lacks a portion of them. The sample contains under 20,000 clones, 84% of which appear only once. The specimen was CD4+ or CD8+ T cells sorted from blood, collected in a trial of the OX40 agonist ivuxolimab. The source of these receptors is an adult with an advanced solid tumor such as melanoma, head and neck, liver or kidney cancer.

J is TRBJ1-2 and V is TRBV9; D call uncertain. Trimming took off 2 bases at V and 1 base at J, with 6 bases between the two ends. The CDR3 covers 13 residues. Germline V gives CDR1 SGDLS, CDR2 YYNGEE. This chain's CDR3 is CASSVSFNYGYTF. The CDR3 DNA reads as TGTGCCAGCAGCGTCTCATTTAACTATGGCTACACCTTC.

The gene calls are TRBV7-3 and TRBJ1-5; D perhaps matches TRBD1 (6 bases). This CDR3 has 16 amino acids. The V end was cut by 2 bases, the J end by 0 bases, with 11 bases between. CDR1 is SGHTA and CDR2 is FQGTGA in the germline V gene. CDR3 protein: CASSLARGYSNQPQHF. Written as DNA, the CDR3 is TGTGCCAGCAGCTTAGCCAGGGGTTATAGCAATCAGCCCCAGCATTTT. Supplemented by reference TRBV7-3 and TRBJ1-5, the full variable domain reads GAGVSQTPSNKVTEKGKYVELRCDPISGHTALYWYRQSLGQGPEFLIYFQGTGAADDSGLPNDRFFAVRPEGSVSTLKIQRTERGDSAVYLCASSLARGYSNQPQHFGDGTRLSIL.

This chain joins TRBV18 and TRBJ2-7; 9 positions match TRBD1. Germline-derived CDR1 and CDR2 are KGHSH and LQKENI. Losses at the gene ends were 3 bases for V and 6 bases for J; bases not matched to a gene: 9. The CDR3 spans 15 residues. The CDR3 loop reads CASSPSRDRVREQYF. As DNA, the CDR3 is TGTGCCAGCTCACCTTCCCGGGACAGGGTCCGCGAGCAGTACTTC.

V usage is TRBV27 and J usage is TRBJ2-7; 14 bases map to TRBD2. The CDR3 totals 15 residues. CDR1 and CDR2 from the germline V gene are MNHEY and SMNVEV (reference sequence). V was clipped by 4 bases and J by 8 bases; unmatched bases: 7. In DNA form, the CDR3 reads TGTGCCAGCAGTTCGGCCCGACTAGCGGGAGGGAAGCAGTACTTC. Residues: CASSSARLAGGKQYF.

V usage is TRBV19 and J usage is TRBJ1-5, with D unclear. This CDR3 is 12 amino acids long. Per germline, CDR1 LNHDA and CDR2 SQIVND (reference sequence). V gave up 5 bases and J gave up 4 bases, with 6 bases separating them. CDR3 residues: CASSLGNQPQHF. CDR3 nucleotide sequence: TGTGCCAGTAGTCTGGGTAATCAGCCCCAGCATTTT.

This clone was detected once. V usage is TRBV28 and J usage is TRBJ2-3, with D possibly being TRBD1 (6 bases). CDR3 length: 14 amino acids. Germline CDR1 and CDR2: MDHEN and SYDVKM. Deletions cut 6 bases from V and 2 bases from J, with 12 bases between. The CDR3 coding sequence is TGTGCCAGCAGCCATACAGGGTTCACAGATACGCAGTATTTT. This encodes CASSHTGFTDTQYF.

This sequence joins TRBV7-9 and TRBJ2-3, with D unclear. This CDR3 spans 12 amino acids. V lost 4 bases, J lost 8 bases, and 10 bases lay in between. From germline, CDR1 is SEHNR and CDR2 FQNEAQ (reference sequence). The CDR3 region has the DNA TGTGCCAGCAGCTATACTCGAACTACGCAGTATTTT. As protein: CASSYTRTTQYF. The full variable domain, with the rest looked up from reference TRBV7-9 and TRBJ2-3, is DTGVSQNPRHKITKRGQNVTFRCDPISEHNRLYWYRQTLGQGPEFLTYFQNEAQLEKSRLLSDRFSAERPKGSFSTLEIQRTEQGDSAMYLCASSYTRTTQYFGPGTRLTVL.

The chain uses TRBV5-1 and TRBJ2-7, with a weak D call TRBD1 (5 bases). CDR3 length: 14 residues. Trimming left V 0 bases short and J 4 bases short, with 11 bases between. In germline, CDR1 is SGHRS, CDR2 YFSETQ. This CDR3 reads CASSLESGPYEQYF. DNA for the CDR3: TGCGCCAGCAGCTTGGAGTCAGGGCCGTACGAGCAGTACTTC. Looking up the rest from reference TRBV5-1 and TRBJ2-7 gives the full variable domain: KAGVTQTPRYLIKTRGQQVTLSCSPISGHRSVSWYQQTPGQGLQFLFEYFSETQRNKGNFPGRFSGRQFSNSRSEMNVSTLELGDSALYLCASSLESGPYEQYFGPGTRLTVT.

The chain links TRBV7-6 to TRBJ2-6; 8 nucleotides line up with TRBD1. Germline V gene sequence: CDR1 SGHVS, CDR2 FNYEAQ. This CDR3 contains 15 residues. V lost 5 bases, J lost 4 bases, and 4 bases stayed unmatched. In nucleotides, the CDR3 is TGTGCCAGCAGCATGGACAGGGTCGGGGCCAACGTCCTGACTTTC. This sequence encodes CASSMDRVGANVLTF.

The genes are TRBV7-2 and TRBJ1-2; D is perhaps TRBD1 (5 bases). This CDR3 has 15 amino acids. Germline V gives CDR1 SGHTA, CDR2 FQGNSA. Trimming cost V 5 bases and J 3 bases, with 16 bases left between them. CDR3 DNA: TGTGCCAGCAGCCCGGGGAGGGGAGGTGACTATGGCTACACCTTC. This sequence encodes CASSPGRGGDYGYTF.

The chain joins TRBV11-2 to TRBJ2-7; 13 positions match TRBD2. Per the germline V gene, CDR1 is SGHAT and CDR2 is FQNNGV. V trimming: 5 bases; J trimming: 9 bases; junction bases outside the gene matches: 10. The CDR3 sequence is 15 residues long. This CDR3 reads CASSTWTSGSYGQYF. CDR3 sequence (DNA): TGTGCCAGCAGCACATGGACTAGCGGGAGTTATGGGCAGTACTTC. The variable domain in full, with the rest retrieved from reference TRBV11-2 and TRBJ2-7, is EAGVAQSPRYKIIEKRQSVAFWCNPISGHATLYWYQQILGQGPKLLIQFQNNGVVDDSQLPKDRFSAERLKGVDSTLKIQPAKLEDSAVYLCASSTWTSGSYGQYFGPGTRLTVT.

This chain links TRBV28 with TRBJ1-1, with D possibly being TRBD1 (6 bases). The CDR3 spans 14 residues. From germline, CDR1 is MDHEN and CDR2 SYDVKM. V dropped 3 bases and J dropped 8 bases, with 16 bases sitting between them. The CDR3 here is CASSFIQGIQEAFF. In DNA, the CDR3 is TGTGCCAGCAGTTTTATACAGGGAATTCAAGAAGCTTTCTTT.

The genes are TRBV7-9 and TRBJ2-5, with D tentatively TRBD1 (6 bases). In germline, CDR1 is SEHNR, CDR2 FQNEAQ (reference sequence). V lost 5 bases and J lost 2, with 18 bases in between. The length of the CDR3 is 16 residues. This chain's CDR3 is CASSLSGTRLQETQYF. The CDR3 nucleotides read TGTGCCAGCAGCCTGTCCGGGACAAGACTTCAAGAGACCCAGTACTTC.

The chain employs TRBV6-6 and TRBJ2-1, with unresolved D. Between the trimmed V and J ends, which lost 5 bases and 9 bases, there was a span of 8 bases. Germline assignment: CDR1 MNHNY and CDR2 SVGAGI (reference sequence). The CDR3 totals 11 residues. The CDR3: CASSERSEQFF. For the CDR3, the DNA is TGTGCCAGCAGTGAAAGGAGTGAGCAGTTCTTC.

This rearrangement joins TRBV7-9 to TRBJ2-3; TRBD1 matches 7 bases. CDR3 length: 15 amino acids. Looked up from germline, CDR1 is SEHNR and CDR2 is FQNEAQ (reference sequence). Trimming took 6 bases from V and 3 from J; bases not matched to a gene: 9. The CDR3 nucleotides read TGTGCCAGCAGTTTCAGGGACAGATCTACAGATACGCAGTATTTT. Protein sequence: CASSFRDRSTDTQYF.

The V gene is TRBV15, the J gene TRBJ1-4, with D possibly TRBD1 on 6 matching bases. V gave up 0 bases and J gave up 4 bases, with 12 bases separating them. Germline-derived CDR1 and CDR2 are LNHNV and YYDKDF (reference sequence). CDR3 size: 16 residues. CDR3 sequence: CATSREGGTGNEKLFF. The CDR3 DNA reads TGTGCCACCAGCAGAGAAGGGGGGACGGGTAATGAAAAACTGTTTTTT.

In its sample, this clone was seen once. The V call is TRBV15, the J call TRBJ1-5; unclear D gene. Trimming stripped 0 bases from V and 6 bases from J, with 12 bases between. The length of the CDR3 is 15 residues. Germline CDR1 reads LNHNV; CDR2 reads YYDKDF (reference sequence). The CDR3: CATSRDPAGSQPQHF. Here the CDR3 DNA reads TGTGCCACCAGCAGAGACCCCGCTGGGAGTCAGCCCCAGCATTTT. The complete variable domain, with remaining parts taken from reference TRBV15 and TRBJ1-5, reads DAMVIQNPRYQVTQFGKPVTLSCSQTLNHNVMYWYQQKSSQAPKLLFHYYDKDFNNEADTPDNFQSRRPNTSFCFLDIRSPGLGDTAMYLCATSRDPAGSQPQHFGDGTRLSIL.

The chain links TRBV7-6 to TRBJ1-6; TRBD1 might be the D (5 bases). The CDR3 runs to 14 residues. Trimming pared 3 bases from V and 6 bases from J, leaving 9 bases between. Germline lookup yields CDR1 SGHVS and CDR2 FNYEAQ. CDR3 DNA: TGTGCCAGCAGCTTGGGACCCGGTAATTCACCCCTCCACTTT. Amino acid sequence: CASSLGPGNSPLHF.

The chain recombines TRBV12-1 with TRBJ2-7; TRBD2 is taken as the D call from the table, unchecked against the DNA. TRBV12-1 is a pseudogene. The CDR3 contains 19 residues. This CDR3 reads CASSFAHPGASGRPYEQYF. The CDR3, as DNA: TGTGCCAGCAGCTTTGCGCACCCCGGTGCTAGCGGGAGGCCCTACGAGCAGTACTTC.